This T cell receptor beta chain was captured by sequencing in a study of CD8 T cells in Susac syndrome. About the study: Sequenced Susac syndrome patients included 5 or 6 with active disease and eight who were in remission.

The authors reverse transcribed roughly 0.5 to 1 ug RNA with random hexamers. It was immunoSEQ multiplex PCR that amplified TCR beta CDR3 across 54 Vbeta and 13 Jbeta. TCRdb reprocessed the immunoSEQ multiplex PCR reads via MiXCR and lists one record per CDR3 protein. Of around 230,000 distinct CDR3 sequences listed, 90% to 96% were seen once; the top ten hold 0.095% to 0.12%. Trimming shortened V by 3 bases and J by 10 bases, and 7 bases separated the two germline ends. This CDR3 has 11 amino acids. Looked up from germline, CDR1 is KGHSH and CDR2 is LQKENI. Sequencing was carried out using CD4+ T cells from PBMCs. The chain is built from TRBV18 and TRBJ2-1; D unresolved. The sequence came from a human donor with Susac syndrome. This CDR3 reads CASSPSREQFF. The CDR3 coding sequence is TGTGCCAGCTCACCCTCCAGGGAGCAGTTCTTC.